The clone carrying this T cell receptor (beta chain) was counted once. Its matching antigen is unknown. The study ran the assay at deep level. Every immunoSEQ plate was one replicate of a subset's evenly spread DNA. Using immunoSEQ multiplex PCR, the repertoire was profiled, and TCRdb retains in-frame clones only, with some absent. Seen here are some 1 million clones, around four fifths observed once, and the top ten hold about 1.5%. This entry belongs to a study of shared clonotypes between healthy human individuals. Points from the study as a whole: Some naive CD4 clonotypes, approximately 4.5%, turned up in common across several donors.

The investigators split CD4+ cells into a CD45RA+ naive subset and a CD45RA-negative memory subset. The germline V gene has CDR1 SGHRS and CDR2 YFSETQ. The CDR3 length is 13 residues. The V end was cut by 1 base, the J end by 4 bases, with 5 bases between. This chain uses TRBV5-1 with TRBJ2-2; D gene unclear. The receptor comes from a man in his late teens or twenties in good health. Sequencing was done on a sample of memory CD4+ T cells sorted from blood. Subset meaning: CD45RA-negative fraction. CDR3 sequence (DNA): TGCGCCAGCAGCTTGACAGTCACCGGGGAGCTGTTTTTT. Its protein is CASSLTVTGELFF.